This T cell receptor beta chain was documented in a study of cytomegalovirus exposure and HLA in healthy donors. Whole-study findings and limits: Rarity held for most TCR sequences, but there were some public TCRs that occurred in many donors.

The PCR used 60 Vbeta and 13 Jbeta primers. Only in-frame clones appear in the TCRdb table, and some are missing; sequencing was by immunoSEQ multiplex PCR. Recorded for this sample: some 70,000 clones. Those who donated were healthy bone marrow donors. As regards this clone: Its antigen is unknown.

Sequenced sample: PBMCs. The clonotype comes from a boy between 10 and 17 years old in good health and CMV-seronegative.

Here the CDR3 DNA reads TGTGCCACCCATGACAGGGGGCTTGTAGAGACCCAGTACTTC. It encodes CATHDRGLVETQYF. V gene TRBV15 combines with J gene TRBJ2-5, with 10 bases that match TRBD1. The germline gives CDR1 LNHNV, CDR2 YYDKDF (reference sequence). Unmatched junction bases numbered 7, after V lost 8 bases and J lost 4 bases. The CDR3 totals 14 residues.